These 30 T cell receptor beta chains share one sample of origin, sequenced in a study of shared clonotypes between healthy human individuals. Clones were read by immunoSEQ multiplex PCR, and TCRdb kept only the in-frame ones, dropping some. The data show millions of clones, 85% to 95% seen once. Material for sequencing was naive CD4+ T cells from PBMCs. Subset specified: CD45RA+ positively selected. The origin of the receptors is a young man in good health. Some clones in this sample may be carry-over from other donors' samples.

This clone appeared a single time. CDR3: CASSASGRATYEQYF. The CDR3 DNA is TGTGCCAGCAGTGCCAGCGGGAGGGCCACCTACGAGCAGTACTTC. The V gene is TRBV28, the J gene TRBJ2-7; 10 nucleotides line up with TRBD2. V shed 5 bases and J 2 bases; nucleotides not matched to a gene: 6. The V gene's germline CDR1 is MDHEN and CDR2 SYDVKM. This CDR3 has 15 amino acids.

This clone was recorded once. This chain uses TRBV6-6 with TRBJ1-2; TRBD1 aligns across 10 bases. Germline V gene data show CDR1 as MNHNY and CDR2 as SVGAGI (reference sequence). The CDR3 spans 15 residues. V shed 2 bases and J 4 bases; nucleotides not matched to a gene: 4. CDR3 amino acids: CASSYQGQGTYGYTF. The CDR3, as DNA: TGTGCCAGCAGTTACCAGGGACAGGGGACCTATGGCTACACCTTC.

In DNA, the CDR3 is TGTGCCTGGAGTGTCCATCCGGACACTGAAGCTTTCTTT. This translates into CAWSVHPDTEAFF. V gene TRBV30 combines with J gene TRBJ1-1; D is unresolved. CDR3 size: 13 residues. V was cut by 0 bases and J by 3 bases, with 8 bases left in between. Germline V CDR1 and CDR2: GTSNPN, SVGIG (reference sequence).

This chain links TRBV11-2 with TRBJ2-7, with TRBD2 matching 13 bases. Germline V gene lookup returns CDR1 SGHAT and CDR2 FQNNGV. The CDR3 is made up of 18 amino acids. J was trimmed by 2 bases and V by 6 bases; bases with no gene match: 13. CDR3 loop: CASRDPRTSGGATYEQYF. Written as DNA, the CDR3 is TGTGCCAGCAGGGACCCGAGGACTAGCGGGGGAGCTACCTACGAGCAGTACTTC. Drawing the rest from reference TRBV11-2 and TRBJ2-7, the complete variable domain is EAGVAQSPRYKIIEKRQSVAFWCNPISGHATLYWYQQILGQGPKLLIQFQNNGVVDDSQLPKDRFSAERLKGVDSTLKIQPAKLEDSAVYLCASRDPRTSGGATYEQYFGPGTRLTVT.

The chain's CDR3 is CASSFTLSARNEQFF. The CDR3 bases are TGTGCCAGCAGCTTCACTCTCTCAGCGCGCAATGAGCAGTTCTTC. V is TRBV5-6 and J is TRBJ2-1; D not certain. Trimming removed 2 bases from V and 6 bases from J, with 15 bases in between. CDR3 length: 15 residues. Germline V gives CDR1 SGHDT, CDR2 YYEEEE.

The V call is TRBV5-1, the J call TRBJ2-1; TRBD2 matches at 7 bases. Germline loops: CDR1 SGHRS, CDR2 YFSETQ. With 6 bases clipped from V and 4 bases from J, the junction kept 10 bases outside the gene matches. The CDR3 is 15 residues long. The CDR3 here is CASNKGGRAYNEQFF. The CDR3, as DNA: TGCGCCAGCAACAAAGGTGGGAGGGCATACAATGAGCAGTTCTTC.

The chain is built from TRBV27 and TRBJ2-2; D not certain. V lost 6 bases and J 7 bases, leaving 24 bases between the germline ends. There are 17 residues in the CDR3. Germline CDR1 is MNHEY and CDR2 is SMNVEV (reference sequence). The CDR3 DNA reads TGTGCCAGCAGCTCCCTGGGATCCGTAAAAGGCCGCGGGGAGCTGTTTTTT. Translation: CASSSLGSVKGRGELFF.

The rearrangement joins TRBV28 to TRBJ2-7; D tentatively reads TRBD1 or TRBD2 (5 bases each). V was shortened by 1 base and J by 2 bases, with 21 bases between the two germline ends. Germline CDR1 and CDR2: MDHEN and SYDVKM. This CDR3 is built from 18 residues. The CDR3 sequence: CASSLFLRLPGDPYEQYF. The CDR3 coding sequence is TGTGCCAGCAGTTTATTCCTTCGTCTTCCCGGGGACCCCTACGAGCAGTACTTC.

As concerns this clone: Other nucleotide sequences from this sample produce the same CDR3. The genes are TRBV9 and TRBJ2-7, with TRBD1 matching 9 bases. The germline gives CDR1 SGDLS, CDR2 YYNGEE. V dropped 0 bases and J dropped 2; count of bases not matched to a gene: 3. The CDR3 has 15 amino acids. The CDR3: CASSVAGTGTYEQYF. The CDR3 DNA sequence: TGTGCCAGCAGCGTAGCCGGGACAGGGACCTACGAGCAGTACTTC.

The rearrangement joins TRBV28 to TRBJ1-2; perhaps TRBD1 as D (6 bases). V was pared by 8 bases and J by 2 bases, with 12 bases between. This CDR3 has 13 amino acids. Germline V CDR1 and CDR2: MDHEN, SYDVKM. The CDR3 is CASAPGQNYGYTF. Written as DNA, the CDR3 is TGTGCCAGCGCCCCAGGACAGAACTATGGCTACACCTTC.

This chain links TRBV28 with TRBJ1-1, with D possibly being TRBD1 (6 bases). In germline, CDR1 is MDHEN, CDR2 SYDVKM. The V gene lost 3 bases and the J gene lost 3 bases, with 11 bases spanning the gap. This CDR3 comprises 14 residues. The CDR3 region is CASSFRAGDTEAFF. The CDR3 region has the DNA TGTGCCAGCAGTTTTAGGGCAGGGGACACTGAAGCTTTCTTT.

The V and J genes are TRBV28 and TRBJ1-1; TRBD1 might be the D (6 bases). Germline CDR1 is MDHEN and CDR2 is SYDVKM. Trimming pared 8 bases from V and 6 bases from J, leaving 22 bases between. The CDR3 consists of 15 residues. The CDR3 DNA reads TGTGCCAGCCTAAAGACAGGACCCGGTTACGCTGAAGCTTTCTTT. Its protein product is CASLKTGPGYAEAFF. Full variable domain (rest looked up from reference TRBV28 and TRBJ1-1): DVKVTQSSRYLVKRTGEKVFLECVQDMDHENMFWYRQDPGLGLRLIYFSYDVKMKEKGDIPEGYSVSREKKERFSLILESASTNQTSMYLCASLKTGPGYAEAFFGQGTRLTVV.

This sequence joins TRBV15 and TRBJ2-7, with D possibly matching TRBD2 (6 bases). V lost 1 base, J lost 1 base, and 11 bases lay in between. The germline CDR1 and CDR2 sequences are LNHNV and YYDKDF (reference sequence). The CDR3 is made up of 15 amino acids. The CDR3 spells CATSRVSGRSYEQYF. In DNA form, the CDR3 reads TGTGCCACCAGCAGAGTTAGCGGACGATCCTACGAGCAGTACTTC.

This clone was counted only a few times. V is TRBV5-3 and J is TRBJ1-1; possibly TRBD1 for D (6 bases). TRBV5-3 is flagged as an ORF with uncertain function. This CDR3 is built from 14 residues. With 0 bases removed from V and 5 bases from J, the gap between germline ends came to 11 bases. This CDR3 is CARSLGQVGTEAFF. For the CDR3, the DNA is TGTGCCAGAAGCTTGGGACAGGTGGGGACTGAAGCTTTCTTT.

V usage is TRBV28 and J usage is TRBJ1-1; no clear D gene. The CDR3 consists of 14 residues. Germline values: CDR1 MDHEN, CDR2 SYDVKM. Trimming removed 4 bases at V and 0 bases at J, with 9 bases between. The CDR3 protein is CASSSRALNTEAFF. CDR3 in DNA: TGTGCCAGCAGTTCTCGGGCCTTGAACACTGAAGCTTTCTTT.

The rearrangement uses TRBV2 and TRBJ1-5, with a weak D call TRBD1 (5 bases). CDR3 length: 15 amino acids. Germline CDR1 reads SNHLY; CDR2 reads FYNNEI. V gave up 3 bases and J gave up 9 bases, with 18 bases separating them. CDR3 loop: CASSEGRAPQGPQHF. The CDR3 DNA reads as TGTGCCAGCAGTGAGGGCAGGGCCCCGCAGGGGCCCCAGCATTTT.

The chain is built from TRBV5-1 and TRBJ2-3; no reliable D call. Germline V gene sequence: CDR1 SGHRS, CDR2 YFSETQ. The CDR3 covers 14 residues. Trimming took 6 bases from V and 2 from J, leaving 13 bases between them. CDR3: CASNMGFNTDTQYF. DNA for the CDR3: TGCGCCAGCAATATGGGTTTCAACACAGATACGCAGTATTTT.

V and J are TRBV7-2 and TRBJ2-6, with D unclear. Germline loops: CDR1 SGHTA, CDR2 FQGNSA. CDR3 size: 13 residues. Trimming took off 6 bases at V and 2 bases at J, with 5 bases between the two ends. CDR3 loop: CASSPTGANVLTF. As DNA, the CDR3 is TGTGCCAGCAGTCCTACTGGGGCCAACGTCCTGACTTTC.

The V and J genes are TRBV6-4 and TRBJ2-5, with a tentative D call TRBD1 (6 bases). CDR3 length equals 14 residues. Per germline, CDR1 MRHNA and CDR2 SNTAGT. Trimming removed 3 bases at V and 2 bases at J, with 10 bases between. CDR3 sequence (DNA): TGTGCCAGCAGTGAGCCCGGACAGCAAGAGACCCAGTACTTC. Protein sequence: CASSEPGQQETQYF.

The CDR3 DNA is TGTGCCAGCAGTCCTACGGGGGTGGTGGGCACTGAAGCTTTCTTT. Protein: CASSPTGVVGTEAFF. The V call is TRBV28, the J call TRBJ1-1, with D perhaps TRBD1 (5 bases). Germline V gene lookup returns CDR1 MDHEN and CDR2 SYDVKM. V was pared by 5 bases and J by 4 bases, with 17 bases between. The CDR3 contains 15 residues.

For this clone: Other DNA sequences in the sample encode the same CDR3. The chain employs TRBV5-1 and TRBJ2-1; 8 bases match TRBD2. The junction had 3 bases not matched to a gene; V was cut back by 3 bases and J by 7 bases. There are 13 residues in the CDR3. Germline CDR1 and CDR2: SGHRS and YFSETQ. The CDR3 loop reads CASSSLAGNEQFF. DNA for the CDR3: TGCGCCAGCAGCTCATTAGCGGGAAATGAGCAGTTCTTC.

This chain connects TRBV7-2 to TRBJ2-3; TRBD2 aligns across 10 bases. V shed 5 bases, J shed 6 bases, and the junction held 5 bases outside the gene matches. CDR1 is SGHTA, CDR2 FQGNSA, per germline. This CDR3 comprises 14 residues. DNA for the CDR3: TGTGCCAGCAGCCTAACTAGCGGGGCGGATACGCAGTATTTT. Amino acid sequence: CASSLTSGADTQYF.

This chain joins TRBV7-6 and TRBJ2-6; possible D gene TRBD2, 5 bases. Trimming removed 1 base from V and 0 bases from J, with 13 bases in between. The CDR3 is made up of 18 amino acids. Germline CDR1 is SGHVS and CDR2 is FNYEAQ. CDR3 in amino acids: CASSLVTGFSSGANVLTF. The CDR3 region has the DNA TGTGCCAGCAGCTTAGTGACGGGGTTTAGCTCTGGGGCCAACGTCCTGACTTTC.

Regarding this clone: Other DNA sequences in this specimen translate into the identical CDR3. The rearrangement joins TRBV7-8 to TRBJ2-7, with D unclear. V dropped 2 bases and J dropped 4 bases, with 6 bases sitting between them. Germline V gene lookup returns CDR1 SGHVS and CDR2 FQNEAQ. The CDR3 runs to 12 residues. The CDR3 loop reads CASSLRSYEQYF. CDR3 nucleotide sequence: TGTGCCAGCAGCTTAAGGAGTTACGAGCAGTACTTC.

The CDR3 is CASSELAGRRTDTQYF. The CDR3 DNA reads as TGTGCCAGCAGTGAACTGGCGGGACGCCGCACAGATACGCAGTATTTT. The gene calls are TRBV25-1 and TRBJ2-3; D is perhaps TRBD2 (6 bases). Trimming removed 2 bases from V and 1 base from J, with 13 bases in between. The CDR3 has 16 residues. The germline V gene encodes CDR1 MGHDK and CDR2 SYGVNS.

The rearrangement joins TRBV9 to TRBJ1-1; TRBD1 is a possible D gene (5 bases). V lost 3 bases and J 3 bases, leaving 15 bases between the germline ends. The CDR3 extends over 15 amino acids. Germline CDR1 is SGDLS and CDR2 is YYNGEE. CDR3 sequence: CASSASGWGDTEAFF. Here the CDR3 DNA reads TGTGCCAGCAGCGCCTCAGGGTGGGGAGACACTGAAGCTTTCTTT.

This clone occurred a few times. This chain connects TRBV5-1 to TRBJ1-4; the D is unclear. V lost 0 bases and J lost 5, with 8 bases in between. This CDR3 spans 14 amino acids. The germline gives CDR1 SGHRS, CDR2 YFSETQ. The CDR3 loop is CASSLDVLNEKLFF. In DNA form, the CDR3 reads TGCGCCAGCAGCTTGGACGTACTGAATGAAAAACTGTTTTTT. Using reference TRBV5-1 and TRBJ1-4 for the parts outside the CDR3, the full variable domain is KAGVTQTPRYLIKTRGQQVTLSCSPISGHRSVSWYQQTPGQGLQFLFEYFSETQRNKGNFPGRFSGRQFSNSRSEMNVSTLELGDSALYLCASSLDVLNEKLFFGSGTQLSVL.

This chain connects TRBV5-6 to TRBJ1-2; 9 bases are shared with TRBD1. V lost 4 bases to trimming and J lost 5 bases; unmatched junction nucleotides: 3. The CDR3 has 13 residues. From germline, CDR1 is SGHDT and CDR2 YYEEEE. The CDR3 loop reads CASSVGQGYGYTF. CDR3 sequence (DNA): TGTGCCAGCAGCGTAGGACAGGGGTATGGCTACACCTTC.

The chain uses TRBV5-4 and TRBJ2-1, with TRBD2 as a possible D gene (5 bases). CDR3 length: 13 amino acids. Germline values: CDR1 SGHNT, CDR2 YYREEE (reference sequence). V was cut by 1 base and J by 8 bases, with 10 bases left in between. CDR3 sequence: CASSLPLADEQFF. The CDR3 DNA reads as TGTGCCAGCAGCTTGCCCCTAGCAGATGAGCAGTTCTTC.

Note on this clone: The same CDR3 can be traced to other DNA sequences in this sample. The chain links TRBV7-9 to TRBJ1-4; 7 positions agree with TRBD1. Germline loops: CDR1 SEHNR, CDR2 FQNEAQ (reference sequence). J gave up 5 bases and V 5 bases, and 5 bases lay outside the gene matches. The CDR3 sequence is 14 residues long. CDR3 in amino acids: CASSLGQANEKLFF. The CDR3 DNA reads as TGTGCCAGCAGCCTAGGACAGGCGAATGAAAAACTGTTTTTT.